These 7 T cell receptor beta chains share one sample of origin, sequenced in a study of OX40 agonist ivuxolimab in advanced cancers. Here immunoSEQ multiplex PCR was the method, and the copy in TCRdb shows in-frame clones only, minus some. Of tens of thousands of clones detected, about 73% appear once; the ten largest clones hold roughly 4.9%. This specimen consisted of CD4+ or CD8+ T cells sorted from blood, obtained in a trial of the OX40 agonist ivuxolimab. Receptors originate from an adult with an advanced solid tumor such as melanoma, head and neck, liver or kidney cancer.

The sample holds one count of this clone. The genes are TRBV9 and TRBJ2-5; 9 bases map to TRBD2. In germline, CDR1 is SGDLS, CDR2 YYNGEE. J was trimmed by 3 bases and V by 3 bases; bases with no gene match: 6. CDR3 length equals 15 residues. The CDR3 DNA sequence: TGTGCCAGCAGCGGCACCGGGACTAGCAAAGAGACCCAGTACTTC. Protein product: CASSGTGTSKETQYF.

The rearrangement uses TRBV7-9 and TRBJ2-3; D not certain. V gave up 5 bases and J gave up 4 bases, with 10 bases separating them. The germline V gene encodes CDR1 SEHNR and CDR2 FQNEAQ (reference sequence). The CDR3 sequence is 13 residues long. The CDR3 nucleotides are TGTGCCAGCAGCCCCCGGAGTCCAGATACGCAGTATTTT. Amino acids: CASSPRSPDTQYF.

The chain employs TRBV6-5 and TRBJ2-2; no firm D call. Trimming shortened V by 8 bases and J by 5 bases, and 9 bases separated the two germline ends. Germline lookup yields CDR1 MNHEY and CDR2 SVGAGI. The CDR3 length is 12 residues. CDR3 sequence (DNA): TGTGCCAGCGCGGCTCAGACCGGGGAGCTGTTTTTT. This sequence encodes CASAAQTGELFF.

This CDR3 is CASSLKLAGGNNEQFF. CDR3 DNA sequence: TGCGCCAGCAGCCTGAAACTAGCGGGGGGCAACAATGAGCAGTTCTTC. The rearrangement links TRBV5-1 to TRBJ2-1; 12 nucleotides match TRBD2. Germline loops: CDR1 SGHRS, CDR2 YFSETQ. The CDR3 covers 16 residues. The trim removed 4 bases at V and 5 bases at J, leaving 7 bases unmatched.

This clone was seen only a few times. The V and J genes are TRBV2 and TRBJ2-1; D is ambiguous. Between the trimmed V and J ends, which lost 4 bases and 2 bases, there was a span of 9 bases. The germline V gene encodes CDR1 SNHLY and CDR2 FYNNEI. The CDR3 loop spans 14 amino acids. The CDR3 loop reads CASSVQATYNEQFF. CDR3 nucleotides: TGTGCCAGCAGTGTTCAGGCCACCTACAATGAGCAGTTCTTC.

The rearrangement links TRBV2 to TRBJ2-5; TRBD2 agrees at 10 bases. Trimming removed 4 bases from V and 1 base from J; junction bases left unmatched: 3. Germline CDR1 reads SNHLY; CDR2 reads FYNNEI. The CDR3 runs to 15 residues. CDR3 sequence: CASSGSGGVQETQYF. CDR3 bases: TGTGCCAGCAGTGGGAGCGGGGGGGTCCAAGAGACCCAGTACTTC.

V gene TRBV7-2 combines with J gene TRBJ1-2, with 9 bases lining up with TRBD1. The CDR3 contains 15 residues. The trim removed 4 bases at V and 6 bases at J, leaving 9 bases unmatched. Germline lookup yields CDR1 SGHTA and CDR2 FQGNSA. CDR3 sequence (DNA): TGTGCCAGCAGCTCACACAGGGGGCCGGTTGATGGCTACACCTTC. Encoded protein: CASSSHRGPVDGYTF.